A single count supports the clone carrying this T cell receptor beta chain. The antigen remains unidentified. The source of the sample is a study of OX40 agonist ivuxolimab in advanced cancers. Whole-study context: The study gave patients intravenous ivuxolimab at 0.01 to 10 mg/kg every 2 weeks. Patients in dose escalation had liver, melanoma, kidney or head and neck cancers. The study's findings and limits: Expanded clones were, on average, more numerous in CD8+ T cells than in CD4+. Normalized T-cell clonal expansion was also low in some nonresponders.

The J segment lost 2 bases and the V segment lost 2 bases, leaving 3 bases of the junction unmatched. Germline CDR1 reads KGHSH; CDR2 reads LQKENI. The CDR3 extends over 15 amino acids. Method: immunoSEQ multiplex PCR; TCRdb's copy keeps in-frame clones and lacks some. The sample consists of 95,000 to 150,000 clones, under 95% of them appearing once. Material: CD4+ or CD8+ T cells sorted from blood, obtained in a trial of the OX40 agonist ivuxolimab. The V and J genes are TRBV18 and TRBJ2-3, with 8 bases aligning to TRBD2. This receptor was taken from an adult with an advanced solid tumor such as melanoma, head and neck, liver or kidney cancer. CDR3 nucleotide sequence: TGTGCCAGCTCACCAATTAGCGGGACCACAGATACGCAGTATTTT. As protein: CASSPISGTTDTQYF. Based on the CDR3 plus reference TRBV18 and TRBJ2-3, the full variable domain is NAGVMQNPRHLVRRRGQEARLRCSPMKGHSHVYWYRQLPEEGLKFMVYLQKENIIDESGMPKERFSAEFPKEGPSILRIQQVVRGDSAAYFCASSPISGTTDTQYFGPGTRLTVL.